Presented here are 3 T cell receptor beta chains from one specimen sequenced in a study of blood T cell repertoires in COVID-19 (dated by TCRdb to 2020 to 2022). The library was built by means of the immunoSEQ multiplex PCR assay. Held by TCRdb, this immuneACCESS table contains in-frame sequences only and omits some clones. Under half of the omission traces to an unresolved V gene where checked; the cause of the rest is unknown. Counted in this sample were under 250,000 clones; around 85% of them appeared once. Together, the top ten hold 7.9% of the sample. Sequencing was carried out using peripheral blood. Every receptor here comes from a woman of 80 years or more with acute or convalescent COVID-19.

The chain is built from TRBV5-1 and TRBJ1-6, with 9 bases matching TRBD1. Germline V gene data show CDR1 as SGHRS and CDR2 as YFSETQ. The CDR3 loop spans 15 amino acids. V was clipped by 3 bases and J by 10 bases; unmatched bases: 8. The CDR3 DNA is TGCGCCAGCAGCTCGGGACAGGGATCAGGATCACCCCTCCACTTT. Translated, it gives CASSSGQGSGSPLHF.

This clone was counted only a few times. The chain employs TRBV29-1 and TRBJ1-1; D might be TRBD1 (6 bases). The germline CDR1 and CDR2 sequences are SQVTM and ANQGSEA. The CDR3 spans 12 residues. V was cut by 5 bases and J by 5 bases, with 12 bases left in between. The CDR3, as DNA: TGCAGCGTTTCCTCAGGGACAACTGAAGCTTTCTTT. Protein: CSVSSGTTEAFF.

The chain joins TRBV29-1 to TRBJ2-5; 10 bases are a match to TRBD1. Germline CDR1 reads SQVTM; CDR2 reads ANQGSEA. There are 12 residues in the CDR3. Trimming at V came to 7 bases and at J to 3 bases, leaving 2 bases not matched to a gene. The CDR3 bases are TGCAGCGGAGGGACAGGGGAAGAGACCCAGTACTTC. This sequence encodes CSGGTGEETQYF.